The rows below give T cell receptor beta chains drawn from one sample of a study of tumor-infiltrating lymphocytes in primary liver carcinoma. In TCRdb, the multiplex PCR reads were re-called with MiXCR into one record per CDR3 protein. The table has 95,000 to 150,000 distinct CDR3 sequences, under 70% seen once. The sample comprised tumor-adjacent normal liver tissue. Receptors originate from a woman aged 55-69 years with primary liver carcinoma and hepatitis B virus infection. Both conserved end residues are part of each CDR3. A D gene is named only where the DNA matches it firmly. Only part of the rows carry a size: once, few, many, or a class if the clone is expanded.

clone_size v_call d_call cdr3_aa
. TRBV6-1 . CASKIFGTGQNNEQFF
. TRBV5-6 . CPSSLHLGNEQFF
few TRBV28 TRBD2 CASSFSGGTSGSYEQYF
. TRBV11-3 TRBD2 CASTSGLAGRPGGELFF
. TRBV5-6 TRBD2 CARISGLAGVGSYEQYF
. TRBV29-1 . CSPGTEVYNEQFF
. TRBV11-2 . CASSLDLRGNYCYTF
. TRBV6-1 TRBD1 CASRGQGQSSLLHF
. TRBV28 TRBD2 CASAATSGRSTNEQFF
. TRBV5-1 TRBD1 CVSSSRDSRGTRELFF
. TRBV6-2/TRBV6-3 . CARTGGGSYEQYF
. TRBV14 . CASSLALATPYNEQFF
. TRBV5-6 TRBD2 CAGSFGASGNNEQFF
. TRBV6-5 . CASSRRGISGIPIYNEQFF
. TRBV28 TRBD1 CTSSFLTGRNTEAFF
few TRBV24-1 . CATSETRSGSTDTQYF
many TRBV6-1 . CASSEGATSYNSPLHF
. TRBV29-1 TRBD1 CGTEGDRNNEQFF
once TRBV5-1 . CASSLGTIHSAGTDMQYF
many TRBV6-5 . CASSYPFGDRNYGYTF
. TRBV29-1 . CSVVGWRGADTQYF
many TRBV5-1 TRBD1 CASSAGTVTTNEKLFF
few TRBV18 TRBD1 CASSSGGEQPQHF
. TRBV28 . CTSSLEEDSPLHF
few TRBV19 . CASSTRELIGGNQPQHF
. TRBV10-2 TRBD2 CASSDQLAGGSHEKYF
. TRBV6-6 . CPSRSQSLAKNIQYF
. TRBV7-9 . CASSPDGTQVTQYF
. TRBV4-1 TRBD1 CATSQADRGFETQYF
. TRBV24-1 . CATSDLDHGETQYF
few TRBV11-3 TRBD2 CASSLGASGKFEQFF
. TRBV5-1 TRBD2 CASSLSETSTDTRYF
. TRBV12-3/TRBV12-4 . CASGRSNTEACF
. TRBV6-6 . CASIDSGHQPQHF
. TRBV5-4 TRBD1 CASSQPTGGGYGYIF
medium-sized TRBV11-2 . CASSRTENEQFF
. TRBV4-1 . CASSLLPSTTDTQYF
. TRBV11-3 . CASSFENNAGELFF
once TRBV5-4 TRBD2 CASNQGETSGNSGANVLTF
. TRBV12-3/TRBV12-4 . CVNSHSLLIADTQYF
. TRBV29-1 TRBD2 CSVNQGLAGELYEQYF